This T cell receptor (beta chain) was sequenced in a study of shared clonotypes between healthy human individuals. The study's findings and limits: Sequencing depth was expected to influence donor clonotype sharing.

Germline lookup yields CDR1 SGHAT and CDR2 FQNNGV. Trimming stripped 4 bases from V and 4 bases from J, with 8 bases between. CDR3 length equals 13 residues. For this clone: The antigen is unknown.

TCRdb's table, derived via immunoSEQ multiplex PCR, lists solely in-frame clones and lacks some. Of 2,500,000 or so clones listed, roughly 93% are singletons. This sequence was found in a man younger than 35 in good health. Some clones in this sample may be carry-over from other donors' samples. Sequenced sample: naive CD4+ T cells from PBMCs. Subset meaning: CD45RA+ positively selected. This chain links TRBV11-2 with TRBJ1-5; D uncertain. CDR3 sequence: CASSSLRNQPQHF. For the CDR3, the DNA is TGTGCCAGCAGCTCTTTAAGGAATCAGCCCCAGCATTTT.